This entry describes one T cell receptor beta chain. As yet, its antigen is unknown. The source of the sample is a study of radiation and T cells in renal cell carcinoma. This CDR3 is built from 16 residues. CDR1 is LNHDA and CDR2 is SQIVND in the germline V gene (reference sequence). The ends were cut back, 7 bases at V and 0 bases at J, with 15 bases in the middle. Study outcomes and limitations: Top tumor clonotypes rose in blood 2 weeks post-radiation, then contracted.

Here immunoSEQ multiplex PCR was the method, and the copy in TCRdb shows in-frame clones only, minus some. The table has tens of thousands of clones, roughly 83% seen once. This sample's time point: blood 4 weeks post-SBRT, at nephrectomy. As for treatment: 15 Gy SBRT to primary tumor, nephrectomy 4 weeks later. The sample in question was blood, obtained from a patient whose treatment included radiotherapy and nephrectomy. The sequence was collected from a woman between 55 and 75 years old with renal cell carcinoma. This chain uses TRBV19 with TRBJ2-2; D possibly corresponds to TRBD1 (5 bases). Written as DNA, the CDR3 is TGTGCCAGTAAGGAAACAGGAAGAGCGAACACCGGGGAGCTGTTTTTT. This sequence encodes CASKETGRANTGELFF.